This is a list of T cell receptor beta chains from one sample in a study of T cell repertoires in cytomegalovirus infection. MiXCR, applied by TCRdb to the reads, yields one record per CDR3 protein. Of around 270,000 distinct CDR3 sequences listed, roughly 9.1% were seen once; the top ten hold approximately 15%. Material: PBMCs. All receptors derive from a human donor in good health (CMV status not recorded). Some clones in this sample may be carry-over from other donors' samples. The CDR3 runs from the conserved cysteine through the conserved F or W. The D gene is left open where the match is weak. Clone sizes are given selectively: once, few, many, or a class where the clone is expanded.

J,V,D,size,CDR3,DNA
TRBJ1-1,TRBV12-3/TRBV12-4,NA,many,CASSLDPRYAFF,TGTGCCAGCAGTTTGGACCCCAGGTACGCTTTCTTT
TRBJ2-1,TRBV7-2,NA,many,CASSSHRGGIFNEQFF,TGTGCCAGCAGCTCTCACAGGGGGGGCATTTTTAATGAGCAGTTCTTC
TRBJ2-1,TRBV14,TRBD2,many,CASSQVGLAWGEQFF,TGTGCCAGCAGCCAAGTGGGACTAGCATGGGGTGAGCAGTTCTTC
TRBJ1-1,TRBV19,NA,NA,CASSIDSLNTEAFF,TGTGCCAGTAGTATCGACAGCCTGAACACTGAAGCTTTCTTT
TRBJ2-2,TRBV5-4,NA,NA,CASSLEGRVGTGELFF,TGTGCCAGCAGCTTGGAGGGGAGAGTAGGCACCGGGGAGCTGTTTTTT
TRBJ2-2,TRBV12-3/TRBV12-4,NA,few,CASSRQINTGELFF,TGTGCCAGCAGCCGACAGATTAACACCGGGGAGCTGTTTTTT
TRBJ1-2,TRBV12-5,NA,few,CASGKPLLGHTNYGYTF,TGTGCTAGTGGCAAGCCGTTACTGGGACATACAAACTATGGCTACACCTTC
TRBJ1-5,TRBV6-2/TRBV6-3,NA,few,CASSPGFGIQPQHF,TGTGCCAGCAGTCCGGGTTTCGGAATTCAGCCCCAGCATTTT
TRBJ1-2,TRBV4-1,NA,many,CASSQEPGGGGLNYGYTF,TGTGCCAGCAGCCAAGAGCCGGGGGGAGGGGGACTCAACTATGGCTACACCTTC
TRBJ1-2,TRBV2,NA,many,CASSDGAPYGYTF,TGTGCCAGCAGTGACGGAGCCCCCTATGGCTACACCTTC
TRBJ2-2,TRBV7-2,TRBD2,many,CASSPSGRNTGELFF,TGTGCCAGCAGCCCTAGCGGGAGGAACACCGGGGAGCTGTTTTTT
TRBJ2-7,TRBV7-2,NA,many,CASSRDILPTYEQYF,TGTGCCAGCAGCCGGGACATCCTCCCTACCTACGAGCAGTACTTC
TRBJ2-7,TRBV28,TRBD1,many,CASSFGGQDSYEQYF,TGTGCCAGCAGTTTCGGGGGACAGGACTCCTACGAGCAGTACTTC
TRBJ1-6,TRBV18,NA,NA,CASSFEEFSPLHF,TGTGCCAGCTCCTTCGAGGAATTTTCACCCCTCCACTTT
TRBJ1-6,TRBV7-2,NA,many,CASSFGTGSSYNSPLHF,TGTGCCAGCAGCTTTGGTACAGGGAGCTCCTATAATTCACCCCTCCACTTT
TRBJ2-3,TRBV28,TRBD2,few,CASSSSGAEDTQYF,TGTGCCAGCAGTTCGAGCGGGGCCGAAGATACGCAGTATTTT
TRBJ2-1,TRBV20-1,TRBD1,few,CSATRQGFYNEQFF,TGCAGTGCTACCAGACAGGGGTTCTACAATGAGCAGTTCTTC
TRBJ2-5,TRBV20-1,TRBD2,NA,CSGSRRAGGFQETQYF,TGCAGTGGATCTAGAAGAGCGGGGGGGTTCCAAGAGACCCAGTACTTC
TRBJ1-6,TRBV4-1,NA,few,CASSQDGGLRSPLHF,TGCGCCAGCAGCCAAGATGGGGGGCTCCGGTCACCCCTCCACTTT
TRBJ1-1,TRBV20-1,NA,NA,CSARDLRDGTQAFF,TGCAGTGCTAGAGATCTCCGTGACGGGACACAAGCTTTCTTT
TRBJ1-1,TRBV7-2,NA,many,CASSLFREAEAFF,TGTGCCAGCAGCTTATTCAGGGAGGCTGAAGCTTTCTTT
TRBJ1-5,TRBV7-2,NA,many,CASSLGGHTNQPQHF,TGTGCCAGCAGCTTAGGGGGGCACACCAATCAGCCCCAGCATTTT
TRBJ1-1,TRBV3-1,NA,few,CASSLERLRSEAFF,TGTGCCAGCAGCCTAGAGAGACTTCGGAGCGAAGCTTTCTTT